This T cell receptor beta chain emerged from a study of T cells in Graves' hyperthyroidism and ophthalmopathy. The V and J ends lost 5 bases and 7 bases, in that order; junction bases with no gene match: 15. Germline CDR1 and CDR2: MNHEY and SVGEGT. CDR3 size: 18 residues. Using RNA transcripts as the source, TCR beta CDR3 regions were amplified. The HTBI set primed first-round TCR CDR3 RT-PCR. TCRdb redid the calling of the multiplex PCR reads with MiXCR, one entry per CDR3 protein. The sample includes 530,000 or so distinct CDR3 sequences, roughly 25% of them seen just once. The receptor was derived from a woman in her twenties or thirties with Graves' ophthalmopathy. This chain links TRBV6-2 or TRBV6-3 with TRBJ1-6; TRBD1 matches at 9 bases. Sequencing was carried out using blood. The CDR3 DNA is TGTGCCAGCAGTCTAGCGACCCTGCCCGGGACAGGGAATTCACCCCTCCACTTT. It is translated as CASSLATLPGTGNSPLHF.